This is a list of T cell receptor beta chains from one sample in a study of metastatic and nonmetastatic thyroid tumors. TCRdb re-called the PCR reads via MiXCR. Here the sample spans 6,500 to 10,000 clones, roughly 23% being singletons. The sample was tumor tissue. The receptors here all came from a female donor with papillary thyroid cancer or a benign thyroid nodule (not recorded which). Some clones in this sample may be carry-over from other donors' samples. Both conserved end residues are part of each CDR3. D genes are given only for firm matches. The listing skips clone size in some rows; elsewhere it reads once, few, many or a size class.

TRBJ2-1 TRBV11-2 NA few CASSLLAGTHFNEQFF TGTGCCAGCAGCTTACTTGCGGGAACGCACTTCAATGAGCAGTTCTTC
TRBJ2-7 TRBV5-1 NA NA CASSPTFGVSYEQYF TGCGCCAGCAGCCCCACGTTCGGGGTTTCCTACGAGCAGTACTTC
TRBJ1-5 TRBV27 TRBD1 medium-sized CASSPAQGGGNQPQHF TGTGCCAGCAGTCCAGCACAGGGGGGGGGCAATCAGCCCCAGCATTTT
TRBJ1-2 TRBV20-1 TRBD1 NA CSARWGQYGYTF TGCAGTGCTAGGTGGGGACAGTATGGCTACACCTTC
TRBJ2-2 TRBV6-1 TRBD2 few CASSMIPGLENTGELFF TGTGCCAGCAGCATGATTCCGGGACTAGAGAACACCGGGGAGCTGTTTTTT
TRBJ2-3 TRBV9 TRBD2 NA CASSVASGASISDTQYF TGTGCCAGCAGCGTAGCTAGCGGGGCTTCGATATCAGATACGCAGTATTTT
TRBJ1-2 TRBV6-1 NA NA CASSEQWEKNGYTF TGTGCCAGCAGTGAGCAGTGGGAAAAAAATGGCTACACCTTC
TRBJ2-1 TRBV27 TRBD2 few CASGRAVQGYNEQFF TGTGCCAGCGGGAGGGCCGTTCAAGGCTACAATGAGCAGTTCTTC
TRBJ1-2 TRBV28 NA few CASSSGQLYGYTF TGTGCCAGCAGCTCCGGACAGCTGTATGGCTACACCTTC
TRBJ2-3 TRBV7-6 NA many CASSLAGLDTQYF TGTGCCAGCAGCTTAGCGGGGCTAGATACGCAGTATTTT
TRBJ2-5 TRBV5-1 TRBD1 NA CASSSWDRDQETQYF TGCGCCAGCAGCTCATGGGACAGGGACCAAGAGACCCAGTACTTC
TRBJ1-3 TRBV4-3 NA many CASSAAAGLSGNTIYF TGCGCCAGCAGCGCCGCCGCAGGGCTCTCTGGAAACACCATATATTTT
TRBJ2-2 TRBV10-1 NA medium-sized CASSETASNTGELFF TGCGCCAGCAGTGAGACGGCCTCGAACACCGGGGAGCTGTTTTTT
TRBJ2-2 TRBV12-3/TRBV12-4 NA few CASSFQDGELFF TGTGCCAGCAGTTTCCAGGACGGGGAGCTGTTTTTT
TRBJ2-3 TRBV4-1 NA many CASSQAHGTTDTQYF TGCGCCAGCAGCCAGGCTCACGGCACCACAGATACGCAGTATTTT
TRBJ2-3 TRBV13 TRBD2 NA CASSSSGETDTQYF TGTGCCAGCAGCTCGAGCGGGGAGACAGATACGCAGTATTTT
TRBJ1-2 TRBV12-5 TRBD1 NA CASGNIVIGTGSGYTF TGTGCTAGTGGAAATATCGTTATAGGGACAGGGTCTGGCTACACCTTC
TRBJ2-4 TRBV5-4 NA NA CASSQALTKNIQYF TGTGCCAGCAGCCAGGCCCTGACCAAAAACATTCAGTACTTC
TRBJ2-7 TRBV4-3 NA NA CASSQIQGSEQYF TGCGCCAGCAGCCAGATTCAGGGGAGCGAGCAGTACTTC
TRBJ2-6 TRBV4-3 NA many CASSVRSRAPGDSGANVLTF TGCGCCAGCAGCGTCCGGTCCCGAGCCCCAGGGGACTCTGGGGCCAACGTCCTGACTTTC
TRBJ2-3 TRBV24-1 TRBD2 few CATSDMGLAGTDTQYF TGTGCCACCAGTGATATGGGACTAGCGGGGACAGATACGCAGTATTTT
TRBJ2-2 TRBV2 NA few CASSGLRSNTGELFF TGTGCCAGCAGTGGACTGAGATCCAACACCGGGGAGCTGTTTTTT
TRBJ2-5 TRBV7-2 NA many CASSLTALQETQYF TGTGCCAGCAGCTTGACAGCCCTCCAAGAGACCCAGTACTTC
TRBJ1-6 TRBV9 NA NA CASSVTQGANSPLHF TGTGCCAGCAGCGTAACTCAGGGAGCGAATTCACCCCTCCACTTT
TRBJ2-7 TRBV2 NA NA CASTSPGRNYEQYF TGTGCCAGCACCTCCCCGGGGCGGAACTACGAGCAGTACTTC
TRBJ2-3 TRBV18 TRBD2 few CASSPASGRDTQYF TGTGCCAGCTCACCCGCTAGCGGGAGGGATACGCAGTATTTT
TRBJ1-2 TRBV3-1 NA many CASSRGKNYGYTF TGTGCCAGCAGCCGGGGCAAAAACTATGGCTACACCTTC
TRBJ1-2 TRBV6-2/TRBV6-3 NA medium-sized CASSPWSRGSALYGYTF TGTGCCAGCAGCCCCTGGTCCAGGGGTAGTGCCCTATATGGCTACACCTTC
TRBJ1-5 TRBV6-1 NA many CAGSYRAGNQPQHF TGTGCCGGCAGCTACAGGGCCGGCAATCAGCCCCAGCATTTT
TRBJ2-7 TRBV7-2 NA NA CASSLGPGSSYEQYF TGTGCCAGCAGCTTAGGTCCGGGTAGCTCCTACGAGCAGTACTTC
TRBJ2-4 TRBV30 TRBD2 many CAWRTPGLAKNIQYF TGTGCCTGGAGGACTCCGGGACTAGCTAAAAACATTCAGTACTTC
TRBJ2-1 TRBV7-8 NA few CASSLGYNEQFF TGTGCCAGCAGCTTAGGATACAATGAGCAGTTCTTC
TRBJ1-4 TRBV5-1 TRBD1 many CASSLEQGARSEKLFF TGCGCCAGCAGCTTGGAGCAGGGGGCGCGATCAGAAAAACTGTTTTTT
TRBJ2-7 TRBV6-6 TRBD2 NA CASSYSWTSVDYEQYF TGTGCCAGCAGTTACTCCTGGACTAGCGTGGACTACGAGCAGTACTTC
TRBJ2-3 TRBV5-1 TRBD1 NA CASSSGTVTQYF TGCGCCAGCAGCTCCGGGACAGTGACGCAGTATTTT
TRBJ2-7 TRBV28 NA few CASSSPRDGAYEQYF TGTGCCAGCAGTTCCCCCCGGGACGGTGCCTACGAGCAGTACTTC
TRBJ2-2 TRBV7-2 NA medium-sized CASSFFGANTGELFF TGTGCCAGCAGTTTCTTTGGGGCCAACACCGGGGAGCTGTTTTTT
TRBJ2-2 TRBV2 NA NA CAGSSIQGTTGELFF TGTGCCGGCAGTAGTATACAGGGCACTACCGGGGAGCTGTTTTTT
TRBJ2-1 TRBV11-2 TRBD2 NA CASSPPWRGGANEQFF TGTGCCAGCAGCCCACCTTGGCGGGGGGGGGCCAATGAGCAGTTCTTC
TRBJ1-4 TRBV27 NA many CASSPGGALTNEKLFF TGTGCCAGCAGTCCCGGGGGGGCTCTGACTAATGAAAAACTGTTTTTT
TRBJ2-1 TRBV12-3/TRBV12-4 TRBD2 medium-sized CASSPNSGSYNEQFF TGTGCCAGCAGTCCAAACAGCGGGAGCTACAATGAGCAGTTCTTC
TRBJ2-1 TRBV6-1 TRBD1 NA CASSDILPAGGNEQFF TGTGCCAGCAGTGACATACTACCCGCAGGGGGCAATGAGCAGTTCTTC
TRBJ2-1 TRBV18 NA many CASSPKGGHIYNEQFF TGTGCCAGCTCACCGAAGGGGGGACACATCTACAATGAGCAGTTCTTC
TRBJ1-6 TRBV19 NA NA CASSKGVLLYYNSPLHF TGTGCCAGTAGTAAAGGGGTGTTGCTTTACTATAATTCACCCCTCCACTTT
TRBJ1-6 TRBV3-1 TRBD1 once CASSQPQGAYNSPLHF TGTGCCAGCAGCCAGCCCCAGGGGGCGTATAATTCACCCCTCCACTTT
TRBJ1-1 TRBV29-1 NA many CSAPAFGTEAFF TGCAGCGCTCCGGCCTTCGGGACTGAAGCTTTCTTT
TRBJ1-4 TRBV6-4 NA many CASSGPPSEDEKLFF TGTGCCAGCAGTGGGCCCCCGAGTGAAGATGAAAAACTGTTTTTT
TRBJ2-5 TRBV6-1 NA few CASRSRKHGGETQYF TGTGCCAGCAGGTCGAGGAAACACGGCGGGGAGACCCAGTACTTC
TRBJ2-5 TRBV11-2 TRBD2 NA CASSSRTGMVAGGETQYF TGTGCCAGCAGCTCCCGGACAGGGATGGTAGCGGGAGGGGAGACCCAGTACTTC
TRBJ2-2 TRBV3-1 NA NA CASSPLAGELFF TGTGCCAGCAGCCCTTTGGCCGGGGAGCTGTTTTTT
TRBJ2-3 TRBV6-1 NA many CASSESATESQEGFWTDTQYF TGTGCCAGCAGTGAAAGTGCTACAGAGTCTCAAGAGGGATTTTGGACAGATACGCAGTATTTT
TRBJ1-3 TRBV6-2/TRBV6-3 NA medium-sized CASSFDRRESGNTIYF TGTGCCAGCAGTTTCGACAGAAGGGAGTCTGGAAACACCATATATTTT
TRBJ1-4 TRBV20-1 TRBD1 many CSASGQGATNEKLFF TGCAGTGCTAGTGGACAGGGGGCAACTAATGAAAAACTGTTTTTT